This passage covers 24 T cell receptor beta chains from one sample sequenced in a study of shared clonotypes between healthy human individuals. Naive CD8 isolation took CD45RO-negative cells positively selected for CCR7 and excluded terminally differentiated effector memory CD45RA+ cells. Measured with immunoSEQ multiplex PCR; TCRdb has only the in-frame clones, and not every one. The table lists around 610,000 clones, about 96% of them singletons. The sample comprised naive CD8+ T cells sorted from blood. The source of these receptors is a woman under 40 in good health.

The chain carries TRBV29-1 and TRBJ2-1; D call uncertain. Germline loops: CDR1 SQVTM, CDR2 ANQGSEA. The CDR3 has 11 amino acids. V lost 4 bases and J lost 8, with 9 bases in between. The CDR3 sequence is CSVAATDEQFF. The CDR3 DNA reads TGCAGCGTTGCGGCTACTGATGAGCAGTTCTTC.

The chain carries TRBV28 and TRBJ2-7; a weak D match, TRBD2 (6 bases). Trimming shortened V by 6 bases and J by 0 bases, and 15 bases separated the two germline ends. Germline V gene lookup returns CDR1 MDHEN and CDR2 SYDVKM. CDR3 length: 15 residues. The CDR3 coding sequence is TGTGCCAGCAGACCGGATCCGGGACTCTCCTACGAGCAGTACTTC. This encodes CASRPDPGLSYEQYF.

The chain joins TRBV10-3 to TRBJ1-2, with no clear D. V shed 4 bases and J shed 5 bases, with 8 bases lying between them. CDR3 length: 12 amino acids. CDR1 and CDR2 from the germline V gene are ENHRY and SYGVKD. As DNA, the CDR3 is TGTGCCATCAGTGTGCCCAGATATGGCTACACCTTC. Encoded protein: CAISVPRYGYTF.

This chain joins TRBV28 and TRBJ1-1; D not resolved. The CDR3 loop spans 14 amino acids. V lost 1 base and J lost 1, with 7 bases in between. Germline CDR1 reads MDHEN; CDR2 reads SYDVKM. The CDR3 spells CASSLFAKNTEAFF. DNA for the CDR3: TGTGCCAGCAGTTTATTCGCAAAGAACACTGAAGCTTTCTTT.

The chain uses TRBV27 and TRBJ2-7; 11 bases agree with TRBD2. V lost 7 bases, J lost 2 bases, and 4 bases stayed unmatched. The CDR3 loop spans 14 amino acids. Germline loops: CDR1 MNHEY, CDR2 SMNVEV (reference sequence). The CDR3 reads CASIRLAGTYEQYF. In DNA form, the CDR3 reads TGTGCCAGCATCCGACTAGCGGGAACCTACGAGCAGTACTTC.

This chain uses TRBV5-6 with TRBJ2-3, with TRBD2 matching 10 bases. The CDR3 has 16 amino acids. CDR1 SGHDT and CDR2 YYEEEE come from the germline V gene. V was pared by 4 bases and J by 5 bases, with 10 bases of the junction left unmatched. The chain's CDR3 is CASSAGTSEMGDTQYF. The CDR3 DNA is TGTGCCAGCAGCGCCGGGACTAGCGAAATGGGAGATACGCAGTATTTT.

V gene TRBV11-2 combines with J gene TRBJ2-7, with 7 nucleotides matching TRBD2. V lost 5 bases and J lost 1; bases outside the gene matches: 17. CDR3 length: 18 residues. From germline, CDR1 is SGHAT and CDR2 FQNNGV. CDR3 bases: TGTGCCAGCAGCCTGCATGAGCCCGGAGCGGGATGGTCCTACGAGCAGTACTTC. Translating gives CASSLHEPGAGWSYEQYF. Drawing the rest from reference TRBV11-2 and TRBJ2-7, the complete variable domain is EAGVAQSPRYKIIEKRQSVAFWCNPISGHATLYWYQQILGQGPKLLIQFQNNGVVDDSQLPKDRFSAERLKGVDSTLKIQPAKLEDSAVYLCASSLHEPGAGWSYEQYFGPGTRLTVT.

This chain joins TRBV28 and TRBJ1-3; no firm D call. The germline CDR1 and CDR2 sequences are MDHEN and SYDVKM. The CDR3 runs 13 residues. V dropped 3 bases and J dropped 4 bases, with 7 bases sitting between them. In DNA form, the CDR3 reads TGTGCCAGCAGTTTTACTGAGGGAAACACCATATATTTT. This codes for CASSFTEGNTIYF.

This clone came up once. The CDR3 region has the DNA TGTGCCAGCAAGTCAGGACTAGTCGCCTACGAGCAGTACTTC. This sequence encodes CASKSGLVAYEQYF. This chain connects TRBV27 to TRBJ2-7; 7 bases are a match to TRBD2. V shed 7 bases and J 2 bases; nucleotides not matched to a gene: 8. Germline V gives CDR1 MNHEY, CDR2 SMNVEV (reference sequence). CDR3 size: 14 residues.

This rearrangement joins TRBV6-1 to TRBJ2-2; maybe TRBD1 (7 bases). The CDR3 consists of 15 residues. The germline gives CDR1 MNHNS, CDR2 SASEGT. The V end was cut by 8 bases, the J end by 6 bases, with 19 bases between. The CDR3 sequence is CASHEGRGAPGELFF. CDR3 nucleotides: TGTGCCAGCCATGAGGGCAGGGGGGCCCCCGGGGAGCTGTTTTTT.

The J gene is TRBJ2-1, the V gene TRBV28; D is undetermined. The CDR3 spans 14 residues. Trimming pared 6 bases from V and 3 bases from J, leaving 12 bases between. CDR1 is MDHEN, CDR2 SYDVKM, per germline. The CDR3 protein is CASRIDRNYNEQFF. In DNA, the CDR3 is TGTGCCAGCAGGATAGACCGCAACTACAATGAGCAGTTCTTC. Variable domain in full (rest from reference TRBV28 and TRBJ2-1): DVKVTQSSRYLVKRTGEKVFLECVQDMDHENMFWYRQDPGLGLRLIYFSYDVKMKEKGDIPEGYSVSREKKERFSLILESASTNQTSMYLCASRIDRNYNEQFFGPGTRLTVL.

The genes are TRBV14 and TRBJ2-1, with D perhaps matching TRBD1 (6 bases). V was shortened by 4 bases and J by 6 bases, with 10 bases between the two germline ends. This CDR3 has 13 residues. Germline-derived CDR1 and CDR2 are SGHDN and FVKESK. Here the CDR3 reads CASSPQGFNEQFF. Written as DNA, the CDR3 is TGTGCCAGCAGCCCCCAGGGGTTCAATGAGCAGTTCTTC.

This clone was counted once. The V and J genes are TRBV5-1 and TRBJ1-3; a possible D gene is TRBD1 (5 bases). Looked up from germline, CDR1 is SGHRS and CDR2 is YFSETQ. The CDR3 is 12 residues long. Trimming left V 7 bases short and J 6 bases short, with 11 bases between. The CDR3 loop reads CASSGPENTIYF. The DNA of the CDR3 is TGCGCCAGCTCAGGGCCGGAAAACACCATATATTTT.

The V gene is TRBV27, the J gene TRBJ1-1, with TRBD1 matching 9 bases. The V segment lost 2 bases and the J segment 8 bases; nucleotides outside the gene matches: 15. Germline loops: CDR1 MNHEY, CDR2 SMNVEV (reference sequence). The CDR3 is 17 amino acids. Written as DNA, the CDR3 is TGTGCCAGCAGTTTACGGCATGGGACAGGGAGAGGGGAAGAAGCTTTCTTT. It is translated as CASSLRHGTGRGEEAFF.

The chain has TRBV2 and TRBJ2-7; D may be TRBD2 (6 bases). Trimming stripped 5 bases from V and 6 bases from J, with 20 bases between. Germline-derived CDR1 and CDR2 are SNHLY and FYNNEI. This CDR3 is built from 15 residues. CDR3 bases: TGTGCCAGCAGTTCCGTGTCTGGGGTGGAGGGCGAGCAGTACTTC. This sequence encodes CASSSVSGVEGEQYF.

On this clone itself: The same CDR3 is also encoded by other DNA sequences in this sample. This rearrangement joins TRBV19 to TRBJ2-7; 9 bases are shared with TRBD1. Per germline, CDR1 LNHDA and CDR2 SQIVND (reference sequence). Unmatched junction bases numbered 8, after V lost 3 bases and J lost 5 bases. The CDR3 spans 15 residues. CDR3 nucleotides: TGTGCCAGTAGTATCTCCGGGACAGGGTCCCACGAGCAGTACTTC. Residues: CASSISGTGSHEQYF.

The gene calls are TRBV27 and TRBJ1-2; 9 bases map to TRBD1. Germline-derived CDR1 and CDR2 are MNHEY and SMNVEV (reference sequence). The V gene end was trimmed by 5 bases and the J gene end by 13 bases; junction bases not matched to a gene: 8. The CDR3 sequence is 12 residues long. The chain's CDR3 is CASSPGQGVLTF. In DNA form, the CDR3 reads TGTGCCAGCAGTCCGGGACAGGGTGTTCTCACCTTC.

The chain has TRBV28 and TRBJ2-3; 7 nucleotides agree with TRBD1. The germline V gene encodes CDR1 MDHEN and CDR2 SYDVKM. V was clipped by 6 bases and J by 2 bases; unmatched bases: 14. The CDR3 covers 17 residues. The CDR3 bases are TGTGCCAGCAGGACCCCGCTAGGGGGCCCACACACAGATACGCAGTATTTT. Protein: CASRTPLGGPHTDTQYF.

The rearrangement uses TRBV7-9 and TRBJ2-1, with D uncertain. Per germline, CDR1 SEHNR and CDR2 FQNEAQ (reference sequence). V was shortened by 4 bases and J by 6 bases, with 10 bases between the two germline ends. CDR3 length: 13 residues. The CDR3 loop reads CASSYPSFNEQFF. The CDR3 coding sequence is TGTGCCAGCAGCTACCCCAGTTTCAATGAGCAGTTCTTC.

The gene calls are TRBV11-2 and TRBJ2-1; D is ambiguous. The germline V gene has CDR1 SGHAT and CDR2 FQNNGV. The CDR3 has 14 residues. Trimming took off 5 bases at V and 3 bases at J, with 11 bases between the two ends. In DNA form, the CDR3 reads TGTGCCAGCAGCCACCCCCGGGTCTACAATGAGCAGTTCTTC. Translating gives CASSHPRVYNEQFF.

This chain links TRBV5-1 with TRBJ2-7; a possible D gene is TRBD1 (6 bases). The CDR3 runs 16 residues. V lost 1 base, J lost 5 bases, and 19 bases lay in between. Germline lookup yields CDR1 SGHRS and CDR2 YFSETQ. Here the CDR3 DNA reads TGCGCCAGCAGCTTGTATGCCTTCCCCCCAGGGGACGAGCAGTACTTC. Translating gives CASSLYAFPPGDEQYF.

This chain links TRBV11-2 with TRBJ1-3; D is undetermined. Germline V gives CDR1 SGHAT, CDR2 FQNNGV. Trimming shortened V by 1 base and J by 3 bases, and 13 bases separated the two germline ends. The length of the CDR3 is 16 residues. CDR3 sequence reads: CASSLVASGRGNTIYF. The CDR3 DNA reads TGTGCCAGCAGCTTAGTCGCCAGCGGTCGTGGAAACACCATATATTTT. The whole variable domain, remainder taken from reference TRBV11-2 and TRBJ1-3, is EAGVAQSPRYKIIEKRQSVAFWCNPISGHATLYWYQQILGQGPKLLIQFQNNGVVDDSQLPKDRFSAERLKGVDSTLKIQPAKLEDSAVYLCASSLVASGRGNTIYFGEGSWLTVV.

DNA for the CDR3: TGCGCCAGCAGCCCCGGGACAGTAAATGAAAAACTGTTTTTT. Encoded protein: CASSPGTVNEKLFF. The V and J genes are TRBV4-1 and TRBJ1-4; TRBD1 agrees at 7 bases. The CDR3 contains 14 residues. V shed 4 bases, J shed 5 bases, and the junction held 4 bases outside the gene matches. The germline gives CDR1 MGHRA, CDR2 YSYEKL.

This rearrangement joins TRBV7-2 to TRBJ2-7; D unclear. V gave up 4 bases and J gave up 2 bases, with 15 bases separating them. The germline V gene encodes CDR1 SGHTA and CDR2 FQGNSA. The CDR3 contains 15 residues. The chain's CDR3 is CASSSPDIYAYEQYF. The CDR3 nucleotides are TGTGCCAGCAGCTCCCCTGATATTTATGCCTACGAGCAGTACTTC. Together with reference TRBV7-2 and TRBJ2-7, the CDR3 gives the full variable domain: GAGVSQSPSNKVTEKGKDVELRCDPISGHTALYWYRQSLGQGLEFLIYFQGNSAPDKSGLPSDRFSAERTGGSVSTLTIQRTQQEDSAVYLCASSSPDIYAYEQYFGPGTRLTVT.